The 20 T cell receptor beta chains given below trace back to one sample, sequenced in a study of T cells in Graves' hyperthyroidism and ophthalmopathy. RNA transcripts served as the template for amplifying TCR beta CDR3 regions. First-round RT-PCR with HTBI primers amplified the TCR CDR3 region. MiXCR, applied by TCRdb to the multiplex PCR reads, yields one record per CDR3 protein. The sample holds roughly 500,000 distinct CDR3 sequences; over 35% are singletons and the top ten take about two fifths. The specimen was peripheral blood or thyroid tissue (not recorded which). Source of these receptors: an adult woman with Graves' disease, either hyperthyroidism or ophthalmopathy (not recorded which).

With respect to this clonotype: At one boundary the junction diverges from the germline segment, which might be a read error. The chain links TRBV5-1 to TRBJ2-5; D perhaps matches TRBD1 (6 bases). Germline V lookup: CDR1 SGHRS, CDR2 YFSETQ. This CDR3 has 13 residues. The DNA of the CDR3 is TGTGCCAGCAGATTGACAGGCGGAGAGACCCAGTACTTC. Its translation is CASRLTGGETQYF.

This clonotype was counted ten times or more. The gene calls are TRBV11-2 and TRBJ1-2; 8 bases are a match to TRBD1. The trim removed 4 bases at V and 7 bases at J, leaving 2 bases unmatched. CDR1 SGHAT and CDR2 FQNNGV come from the germline V gene. This CDR3 has 12 residues. This CDR3 reads CASSSGQGGYTF. Written as DNA, the CDR3 is TGTGCCAGCAGCTCCGGACAGGGTGGCTACACCTTC.

This clonotype came up once. The CDR3 here is CASSTEYGDNSPLHF. As DNA, the CDR3 is TGTGCCAGCAGTACGGAATACGGAGATAATTCACCCCTCCACTTT. The chain links TRBV12-3 or TRBV12-4 to TRBJ1-6, with unresolved D. Between the trimmed V and J ends, which lost 5 bases and 5 bases, there was a span of 13 bases. This CDR3 contains 15 residues.

V and J are TRBV12-3 or TRBV12-4 and TRBJ1-1, with D unresolved. The CDR3 sequence is 13 residues long. Trimming stripped 2 bases from V and 7 bases from J, with 11 bases between. This CDR3 is CASSLSIAVEAFF. CDR3 sequence (DNA): TGTGCCAGCAGTTTAAGTATCGCCGTTGAAGCTTTCTTT.

On this clonotype itself: A much larger clone differs by one base, so this may be a read error. The chain carries TRBV2 and TRBJ1-1, with a possible D match to TRBD2 (6 bases). With the DNA end fitting TRBJ2-2 better, the J assignment may be wrong. Germline CDR1 is SNHLY and CDR2 is FYNNEI. The CDR3 has 13 residues. The CDR3 bases are TGTGCCAAGGAGGCAGCGAACACCGGGGGGCTGTTTTTT. The encoded protein is CAKEAANTGGLFF.

For this clonotype: Without the conserved terminal phenylalanine or tryptophan, this CDR3 likely stems from a read error. The DNA is omitted, as the CDR3 cannot be located on it reliably, and the CDR3 follows TCRdb's listing. This sequence joins TRBV11-2 and TRBJ2-5; whether TRBD1, the table's D call, matches the DNA was not checked. A total of 11 residues make up the CDR3, ends included. Per the germline V gene, CDR1 is SGHAT and CDR2 is FQNNGV. The chain's CDR3 is CASAQGALVRI.

A single count supports this clonotype. This sequence joins TRBV7-9 and TRBJ1-2; unclear D gene. The CDR3 is 13 amino acids. Trimming pared 5 bases from V and 5 bases from J, leaving 12 bases between. Germline values: CDR1 SEHNR, CDR2 FQNEAQ (reference sequence). CDR3 region: CASSALGNYGYTF. The CDR3 nucleotides are TGTGCCAGCAGCGCGCTCGGGAATTATGGCTACACCTTC.

In this sample, this clonotype turned up once. The CDR3 spells CSPEDSLQPQHF. In DNA form, the CDR3 reads TGCAGCCCTGAGGACAGTCTTCAGCCCCAGCATTTT. The J gene is TRBJ1-5, the V gene TRBV29-1; tentatively, D is TRBD1 (6 bases). The CDR3 sequence is 12 residues long. The V gene lost 8 bases and the J gene lost 6 bases, with 14 bases spanning the gap. Germline V CDR1 and CDR2: SQVTM, ANQGSEA.

This clonotype was seen at least ten times. This rearrangement joins TRBV7-9 to TRBJ1-1; TRBD1 might be the D (5 bases). The ends were cut back, 8 bases at V and 4 bases at J, with 14 bases in the middle. This CDR3 is 13 amino acids long. Germline CDR1 and CDR2: SEHNR and FQNEAQ (reference sequence). The CDR3 sequence is CASGPGGITEAFF. The CDR3 DNA reads as TGTGCCAGCGGCCCGGGGGGGATCACTGAAGCTTTCTTT.

The chain recombines TRBV10-2 with TRBJ1-5; the match to TRBD1 covers 9 bases. Per the germline V gene, CDR1 is WSHSY and CDR2 is SAAADI. V lost 6 bases to trimming and J lost 7 bases; unmatched junction nucleotides: 13. The CDR3 is made up of 16 amino acids. Here the CDR3 reads CASSHDNRGLGQPQHF. The CDR3 nucleotides read TGCGCCAGCAGCCACGATAACAGGGGGCTGGGACAGCCCCAGCATTTT.

This clonotype appeared many times. V gene TRBV20-1 combines with J gene TRBJ1-5; the D is unclear. Trimming cost V 2 bases and J 0 bases, with 14 bases left between them. Germline loops: CDR1 DFQATT, CDR2 SNEGSKA (reference sequence). This CDR3 is built from 16 residues. This chain's CDR3 is CSARRTTRLSNQPQHF. In DNA form, the CDR3 reads TGCAGTGCTAGACGGACCACGAGACTTAGCAATCAGCCCCAGCATTTT.

The chain has TRBV7-8 and TRBJ2-3; 8 bases map to TRBD2. CDR1 and CDR2 (germline): SGHVS, FQNEAQ. The CDR3 contains 16 residues. With 2 bases clipped from V and 1 base from J, the junction kept 5 bases outside the gene matches. This chain's CDR3 is CASSLTIAGRTDTQYF. The CDR3 DNA is TGTGCCAGCAGCTTAACCATAGCGGGGCGCACAGATACGCAGTATTTT.

V is TRBV29-1 and J is TRBJ2-5, with 8 nucleotides matching TRBD1. CDR1 and CDR2 (germline): SQVTM, ANQGSEA. With V trimmed by 5 bases and J by 0 bases, 2 bases remained unmatched. This CDR3 has 13 residues. The CDR3 is CSVWGQDQETQYF. For the CDR3, the DNA is TGCAGCGTTTGGGGACAGGACCAAGAGACCCAGTACTTC.

J is TRBJ1-1 and V is TRBV29-1; D ambiguous. The CDR3 runs 13 residues. CDR1 SQVTM and CDR2 ANQGSEA come from the germline V gene. Trimming took 4 bases from V and 2 from J, leaving 11 bases between them. The CDR3 is CSVGGRPNTEAFF. In nucleotides, the CDR3 is TGCAGCGTTGGAGGGAGGCCCAACACTGAAGCTTTCTTT.

This clonotype occurred many times. The chain carries TRBV25-1 and TRBJ2-6; D gene uncertain. CDR3 length equals 16 residues. The V and J ends lost 5 bases and 0 bases respectively, with 11 bases between them. The V gene's germline CDR1 is MGHDK and CDR2 SYGVNS. CDR3 nucleotide sequence: TGTGCCAGCAGTCCCCCCACAGACTCTGGGGCCAACGTCCTGACTTTC. Encoded protein: CASSPPTDSGANVLTF.

This clonotype was seen a handful of times. V is TRBV29-1 and J is TRBJ2-6; either TRBD1 or TRBD2 may fit D (5 bases each). The germline V gene has CDR1 SQVTM and CDR2 ANQGSEA. The CDR3 consists of 15 residues. Between the trimmed V and J ends, which lost 4 bases and 2 bases, there was a span of 12 bases. CDR3 residues: CSVVGTHTGANVLTF. DNA for the CDR3: TGCAGCGTTGTAGGGACCCACACTGGGGCCAACGTCCTGACTTTC.

The chain employs TRBV29-1 and TRBJ1-3; 8 bases align to TRBD1. V lost 6 bases to trimming and J lost 2 bases; unmatched junction nucleotides: 6. CDR1 is SQVTM, CDR2 ANQGSEA, per germline. This CDR3 comprises 14 residues. The CDR3, as DNA: TGCAGCGTACTCGACAGGGGCACTGGAAACACCATATATTTT. Its translation: CSVLDRGTGNTIYF.

This clonotype was counted at least ten times. The V gene is TRBV29-1, the J gene TRBJ1-1, with 9 bases matching TRBD1. The V gene end was trimmed by 6 bases and the J gene end by 5 bases; junction bases not matched to a gene: 7. The CDR3 covers 13 residues. Germline V lookup: CDR1 SQVTM, CDR2 ANQGSEA. CDR3 region: CSVHRGRDTEAFF. For the CDR3, the DNA is TGCAGCGTACACAGGGGGCGAGATACTGAAGCTTTCTTT. Complete variable domain (other parts from reference TRBV29-1 and TRBJ1-1): SAVISQKPSRDICQRGTSLTIQCQVDSQVTMMFWYRQQPGQSLTLIATANQGSEATYESGFVIDKFPISRPNLTFSTLTVSNMSPEDSSIYLCSVHRGRDTEAFFGQGTRLTVV.

CDR3 coding DNA: TGCAGCGTTGAATTCTTGACTTTC. Translated: CSVEFLTF. This chain joins TRBV29-1 and TRBJ2-6; D not resolved. The V gene lost 2 bases and the J gene lost 17 bases, with 4 bases spanning the gap. The CDR3 spans 8 residues. Per germline, CDR1 SQVTM and CDR2 ANQGSEA.

Ten or more counts support this clonotype. The genes are TRBV4-2 and TRBJ1-1, with 9 bases identical to TRBD1. V gave up 3 bases and J gave up 1 base; unmatched junction bases: 12. The CDR3 loop spans 18 amino acids. CDR1 and CDR2 from the germline V gene are LGHNA and YNFKEQ. The CDR3 sequence: CASSHLPGTGTENTEAFF. The CDR3 nucleotides read TGTGCCAGCAGCCACCTTCCCGGGACAGGGACTGAGAACACTGAAGCTTTCTTT.